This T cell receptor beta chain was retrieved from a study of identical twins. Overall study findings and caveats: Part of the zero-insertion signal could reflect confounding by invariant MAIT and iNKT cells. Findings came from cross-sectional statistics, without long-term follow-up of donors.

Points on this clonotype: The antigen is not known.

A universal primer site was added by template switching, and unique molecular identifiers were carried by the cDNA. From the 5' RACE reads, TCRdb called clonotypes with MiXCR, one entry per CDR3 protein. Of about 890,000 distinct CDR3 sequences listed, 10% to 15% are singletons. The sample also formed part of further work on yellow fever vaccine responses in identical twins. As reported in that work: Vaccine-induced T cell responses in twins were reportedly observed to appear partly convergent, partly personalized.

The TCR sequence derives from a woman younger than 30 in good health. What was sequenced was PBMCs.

The DNA of the CDR3 is TGTGCCAGCAGCCCCCGGGGCAGGGGGAACACCGGGGAGCTGTTTTTT. Translating it yields CASSPRGRGNTGELFF. The genes are TRBV3-1 and TRBJ2-2, with D perhaps matching TRBD1 (6 bases). The CDR3 loop spans 16 amino acids. Looked up from germline, CDR1 is LGHDT and CDR2 is YNNKEL (reference sequence). Trimming cost V 4 bases and J 1 base, with 13 bases left between them.